A single sample is the source of the 17 T cell receptor beta chains below, sequenced in a study of blood T cell repertoires in COVID-19. Profiled with immunoSEQ multiplex PCR; TCRdb holds only in-frame clones, not every one. Of 250,000 to 350,000 clones listed, about 90% were seen once; the top ten hold about 10%. The specimen was peripheral blood. These receptors all stem from a woman under 40 with COVID-19, enrolled during active disease.

V is TRBV19 and J is TRBJ1-2; no clear D gene. Between the trimmed V and J ends, which lost 3 bases and 5 bases, there was a span of 13 bases. Germline V gives CDR1 LNHDA, CDR2 SQIVND (reference sequence). The CDR3 is 14 residues long. For the CDR3, the DNA is TGTGCCAGTAGTATCGAGGTAAACCAATATGGCTACACCTTC. Translated, it gives CASSIEVNQYGYTF. The full variable domain, in which reference TRBV19 and TRBJ1-2 provide the parts outside the CDR3, is DGGITQSPKYLFRKEGQNVTLSCEQNLNHDAMYWYRQDPGQGLRLIYYSQIVNDFQKGDIAEGYSVSREKKESFPLTVTSAQKNPTAFYLCASSIEVNQYGYTFGSGTRLTVV.

This clone was found once. The V gene is TRBV6-4, the J gene TRBJ1-1; 8 positions agree with TRBD1. The junction had 5 bases not matched to a gene; V was cut back by 0 bases and J by 11 bases. Looked up from germline, CDR1 is MRHNA and CDR2 is SNTAGT. The CDR3 is 13 residues long. The CDR3 here is CASSDSGTGSAFF. The CDR3 DNA reads as TGTGCCAGCAGTGACTCAGGGACAGGAAGCGCTTTCTTT.

The V gene is TRBV5-4, the J gene TRBJ2-2; tentatively, D is TRBD1 (5 bases). CDR3 size: 13 residues. V lost 4 bases and J 5 bases, leaving 9 bases between the germline ends. The germline V gene has CDR1 SGHNT and CDR2 YYREEE (reference sequence). The CDR3 here is CASSTRQTGELFF. In DNA, the CDR3 is TGTGCCAGCAGCACTCGACAGACCGGGGAGCTGTTTTTT.

This rearrangement joins TRBV4-1 to TRBJ2-3; TRBD2 matches 7 bases. V trimming: 2 bases; J trimming: 5 bases; junction bases outside the gene matches: 10. This CDR3 contains 16 residues. Germline CDR1 and CDR2: MGHRA and YSYEKL. DNA of the CDR3: TGCGCCAGCAGCCAAAACTCAGCGGGACTCCAAGATACGCAGTATTTT. The encoded protein is CASSQNSAGLQDTQYF.

The V and J genes are TRBV3-1 (or the pseudogene TRBV3-2) and TRBJ1-1, with D perhaps matching TRBD1 (6 bases). Trimming removed 5 bases from V and 5 bases from J, with 12 bases in between. Germline lookup yields CDR1 LGHDT and CDR2 YNNKEL (reference sequence). The length of the CDR3 is 13 residues. The CDR3: CASSVDRGTEAFF. In nucleotides, the CDR3 is TGTGCCAGCAGCGTAGATAGGGGGACTGAAGCTTTCTTT.

V is TRBV10-3 and J is TRBJ2-1; D unresolved. This CDR3 contains 12 residues. Looked up from germline, CDR1 is ENHRY and CDR2 is SYGVKD. V shed 2 bases and J shed 4 bases, with 3 bases lying between them. This chain's CDR3 is CAISEEYNEQFF. CDR3 nucleotides: TGTGCCATCAGTGAGGAGTACAATGAGCAGTTCTTC.

This clone was recorded only once. The rearrangement joins TRBV19 to TRBJ2-7; weak D call: TRBD2 (5 bases). V dropped 5 bases and J dropped 3 bases, with 14 bases sitting between them. The CDR3 has 14 residues. Germline-derived CDR1 and CDR2 are LNHDA and SQIVND (reference sequence). The CDR3 region has the DNA TGTGCCAGTAGTTTCCGGGGAGCCCACTACGAGCAGTACTTC. This translates into CASSFRGAHYEQYF.

The rearrangement joins TRBV7-8 to TRBJ1-5, with TRBD1 identical over 7 bases. The germline CDR1 and CDR2 sequences are SGHVS and FQNEAQ. CDR3 length equals 16 residues. The trim removed 3 bases at V and 1 base at J, leaving 6 bases unmatched. For the CDR3, the DNA is TGTGCCAGCAGCTTGATGACAGGGACGAGCAATCAGCCCCAGCATTTT. This sequence encodes CASSLMTGTSNQPQHF. Filled out from reference TRBV7-8 and TRBJ1-5, the complete variable domain reads GAGVSQSPRYKVAKRGQDVALRCDPISGHVSLFWYQQALGQGPEFLTYFQNEAQLDKSGLPSDRFFAERPEGSVSTLKIQRTQQEDSAVYLCASSLMTGTSNQPQHFGDGTRLSIL.

As to this clone: This CDR3 is also generated by other DNA sequences in the sample. The V gene is TRBV7-2, the J gene TRBJ2-7, with 13 positions matching TRBD2. Germline loops: CDR1 SGHTA, CDR2 FQGNSA. The CDR3 loop spans 15 amino acids. Trimming cost V 3 bases and J 4 bases; bases outside gene matches: 3. The CDR3 loop is CASSFRTSGSYEQYF. The CDR3 DNA is TGTGCCAGCAGCTTCCGGACTAGCGGGAGTTACGAGCAGTACTTC.

This clone has only a few counts. The chain employs TRBV19 and TRBJ1-2, with TRBD1 matching 8 bases. Germline-derived CDR1 and CDR2 are LNHDA and SQIVND (reference sequence). The V segment lost 3 bases and the J segment 2 bases; nucleotides outside the gene matches: 5. The CDR3 extends over 15 amino acids. The CDR3 nucleotides read TGTGCCAGTAGTATTGGACAGGGCCTGAACTATGGCTACACCTTC. Its protein product is CASSIGQGLNYGYTF.

J is TRBJ2-1 and V is TRBV9, with a tentative D call TRBD1 (5 bases). V lost 0 bases and J lost 9, with 16 bases in between. The CDR3 runs 15 residues. Looked up from germline, CDR1 is SGDLS and CDR2 is YYNGEE. In DNA form, the CDR3 reads TGTGCCAGCAGCGTAGAAGGGGCCGCGGTGGGTGAGCAGTTCTTC. Its protein product is CASSVEGAAVGEQFF. Drawing the rest from reference TRBV9 and TRBJ2-1, the complete variable domain is DSGVTQTPKHLITATGQRVTLRCSPRSGDLSVYWYQQSLDQGLQFLIQYYNGEERAKGNILERFSAQQFPDLHSELNLSSLELGDSALYFCASSVEGAAVGEQFFGPGTRLTVL.

CDR3 sequence reads: CASRREDFGTGELFF. In DNA, the CDR3 is TGTGCCAGCAGGCGCGAGGATTTCGGCACCGGGGAGCTGTTTTTT. This chain joins TRBV2 and TRBJ2-2; D is uncertain. The CDR3 has 15 amino acids. The germline V gene encodes CDR1 SNHLY and CDR2 FYNNEI. V lost 6 bases and J 4 bases, leaving 15 bases between the germline ends.

The chain links TRBV5-6 to TRBJ1-5; D call uncertain. This CDR3 region has 16 residues. Trimming shortened V by 3 bases and J by 3 bases, and 16 bases separated the two germline ends. Per the germline V gene, CDR1 is SGHDT and CDR2 is YYEEEE. As DNA, the CDR3 is TGTGCCAGCAGCTCGTCCGGCCGGGTCGCCAATCAGCCCCAGCATTTT. This codes for CASSSSGRVANQPQHF.

The genes are TRBV5-1 and TRBJ2-7; D may be TRBD2 (6 bases). The CDR3 sequence is 17 residues long. Germline lookup yields CDR1 SGHRS and CDR2 YFSETQ. Trimming stripped 0 bases from V and 2 bases from J, with 18 bases between. The CDR3 nucleotides read TGCGCCAGCAGCTTGGATGGCGGGATAGCCCTTCCCTACGAGCAGTACTTC. The encoded protein is CASSLDGGIALPYEQYF.

The chain has TRBV24-1 and TRBJ2-2; D possibly corresponds to TRBD1 (6 bases). Looked up from germline, CDR1 is KGHDR and CDR2 is SFDVKD. Trimming shortened V by 3 bases and J by 1 base, and 8 bases separated the two germline ends. The CDR3 covers 15 residues. CDR3 residues: CATSDHRVNTGELFF. The CDR3 DNA reads as TGTGCCACCAGTGATCACAGGGTGAACACCGGGGAGCTGTTTTTT.

The sample holds one count of this clone. The chain carries TRBV19 and TRBJ1-2, with D perhaps TRBD1 (5 bases). Germline lookup yields CDR1 LNHDA and CDR2 SQIVND (reference sequence). The V end lost 9 bases, the J end lost 2 bases, and 19 bases lay between the germline ends. This CDR3 is built from 15 residues. CDR3 in amino acids: CASGIAGTPNYGYTF. Here the CDR3 DNA reads TGTGCCAGCGGCATCGCGGGGACGCCGAACTATGGCTACACCTTC.

This chain connects TRBV7-2 to TRBJ2-1, with 9 positions matching TRBD2. After removal of 5 bases from V and 8 bases from J, the junction contained 10 bases not matched to a gene. CDR3 length equals 15 residues. Germline CDR1 is SGHTA and CDR2 is FQGNSA. The CDR3 region is CASSGYYSGRDEQFF. For the CDR3, the DNA is TGTGCCAGCAGCGGGTACTATAGCGGGAGAGATGAGCAGTTCTTC.